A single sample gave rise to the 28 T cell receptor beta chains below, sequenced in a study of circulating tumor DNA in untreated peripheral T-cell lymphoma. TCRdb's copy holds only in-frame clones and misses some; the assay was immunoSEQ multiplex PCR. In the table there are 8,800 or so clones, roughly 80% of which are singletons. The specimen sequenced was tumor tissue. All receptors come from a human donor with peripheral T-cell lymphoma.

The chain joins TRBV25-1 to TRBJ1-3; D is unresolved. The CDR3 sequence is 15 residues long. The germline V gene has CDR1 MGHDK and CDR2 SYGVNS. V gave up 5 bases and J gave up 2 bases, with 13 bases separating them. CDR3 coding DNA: TGTGCCAGCAGTCATTCCCTCAGGACTGGAAACACCATATATTTT. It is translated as CASSHSLRTGNTIYF.

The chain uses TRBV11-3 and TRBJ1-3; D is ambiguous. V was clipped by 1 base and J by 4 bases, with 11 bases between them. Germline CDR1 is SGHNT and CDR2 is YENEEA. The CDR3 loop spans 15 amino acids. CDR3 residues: CASSLGPYLGNTIYF. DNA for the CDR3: TGTGCCAGCAGCTTAGGACCGTACTTGGGAAACACCATATATTTT.

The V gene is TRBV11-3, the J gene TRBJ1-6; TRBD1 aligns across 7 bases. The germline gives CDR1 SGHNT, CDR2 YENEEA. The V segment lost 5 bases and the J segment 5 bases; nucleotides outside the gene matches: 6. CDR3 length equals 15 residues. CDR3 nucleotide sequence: TGTGCCAGCAGCGTGGACAGGCGAGATAATTCACCCCTCCACTTT. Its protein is CASSVDRRDNSPLHF.

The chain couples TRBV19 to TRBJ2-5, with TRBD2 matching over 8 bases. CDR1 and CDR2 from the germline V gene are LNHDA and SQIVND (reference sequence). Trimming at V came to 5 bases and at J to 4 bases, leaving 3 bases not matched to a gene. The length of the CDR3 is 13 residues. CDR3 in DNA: TGTGCCAGTAGTGCCCGGGGGGGAGAGACCCAGTACTTC. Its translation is CASSARGGETQYF. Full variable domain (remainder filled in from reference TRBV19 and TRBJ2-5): DGGITQSPKYLFRKEGQNVTLSCEQNLNHDAMYWYRQDPGQGLRLIYYSQIVNDFQKGDIAEGYSVSREKKESFPLTVTSAQKNPTAFYLCASSARGGETQYFGPGTRLLVL.

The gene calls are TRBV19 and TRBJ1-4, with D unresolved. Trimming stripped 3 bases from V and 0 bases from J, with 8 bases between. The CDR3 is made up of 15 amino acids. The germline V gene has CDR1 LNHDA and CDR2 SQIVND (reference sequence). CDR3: CASSIGVATNEKLFF. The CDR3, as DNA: TGTGCCAGTAGTATTGGGGTTGCAACTAATGAAAAACTGTTTTTT. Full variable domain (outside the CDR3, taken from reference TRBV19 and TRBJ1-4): DGGITQSPKYLFRKEGQNVTLSCEQNLNHDAMYWYRQDPGQGLRLIYYSQIVNDFQKGDIAEGYSVSREKKESFPLTVTSAQKNPTAFYLCASSIGVATNEKLFFGSGTQLSVL.

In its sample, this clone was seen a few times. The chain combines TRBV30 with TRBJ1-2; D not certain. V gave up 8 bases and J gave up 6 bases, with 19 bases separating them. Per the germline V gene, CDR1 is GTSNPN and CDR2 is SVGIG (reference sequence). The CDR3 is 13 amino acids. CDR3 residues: CAGLGGRFNGYTF. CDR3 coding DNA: TGTGCCGGACTCGGAGGGCGGTTTAATGGCTACACCTTC.

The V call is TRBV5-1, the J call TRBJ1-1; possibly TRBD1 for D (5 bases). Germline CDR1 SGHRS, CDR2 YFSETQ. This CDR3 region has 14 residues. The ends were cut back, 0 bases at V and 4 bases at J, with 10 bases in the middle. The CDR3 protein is CASSLGQGVTEAFF. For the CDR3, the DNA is TGCGCCAGCAGCTTGGGGCAGGGAGTCACTGAAGCTTTCTTT.

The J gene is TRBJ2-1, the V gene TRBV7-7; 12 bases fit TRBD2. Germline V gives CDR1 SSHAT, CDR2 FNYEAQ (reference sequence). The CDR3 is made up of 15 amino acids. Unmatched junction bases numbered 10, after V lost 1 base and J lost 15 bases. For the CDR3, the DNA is TGTGCCAGCAGCTTAGGACTAGCGGGGGCCGCCTCTCTGTTCTTC. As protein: CASSLGLAGAASLFF.

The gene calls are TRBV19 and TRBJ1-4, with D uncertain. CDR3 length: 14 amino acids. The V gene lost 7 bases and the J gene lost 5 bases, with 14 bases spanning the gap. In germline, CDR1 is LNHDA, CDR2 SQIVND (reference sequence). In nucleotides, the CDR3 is TGTGCCAGTATCATCCCCAGCTTGAATGAAAAACTGTTTTTT. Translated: CASIIPSLNEKLFF.

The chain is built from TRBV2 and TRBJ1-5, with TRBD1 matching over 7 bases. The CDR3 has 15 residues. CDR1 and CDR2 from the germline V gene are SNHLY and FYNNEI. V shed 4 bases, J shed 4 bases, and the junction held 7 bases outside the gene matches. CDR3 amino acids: CASSGYGTVNQPQHF. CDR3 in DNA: TGTGCCAGCAGTGGATACGGGACAGTTAATCAGCCCCAGCATTTT.

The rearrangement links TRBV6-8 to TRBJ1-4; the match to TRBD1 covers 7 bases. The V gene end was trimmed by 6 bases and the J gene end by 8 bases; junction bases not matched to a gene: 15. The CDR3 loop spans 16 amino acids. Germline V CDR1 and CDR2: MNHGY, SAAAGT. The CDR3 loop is CASRSTGEWGNEKLFF. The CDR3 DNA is TGTGCCAGCAGGTCCACAGGGGAATGGGGTAACGAAAAACTGTTTTTT.

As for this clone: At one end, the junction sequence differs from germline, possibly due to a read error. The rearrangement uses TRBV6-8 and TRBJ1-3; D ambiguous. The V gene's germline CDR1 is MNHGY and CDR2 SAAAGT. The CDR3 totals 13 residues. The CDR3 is CAISAWSGNTIYF. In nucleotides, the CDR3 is TGTGCCATCAGTGCATGGTCTGGAAACACCATATATTTT.

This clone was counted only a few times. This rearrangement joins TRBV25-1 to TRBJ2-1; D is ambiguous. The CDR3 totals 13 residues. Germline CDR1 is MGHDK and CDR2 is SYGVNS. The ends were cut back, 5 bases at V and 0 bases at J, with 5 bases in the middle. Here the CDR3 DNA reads TGTGCCAGCAGTCTGGGCTCCTACAATGAGCAGTTCTTC. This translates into CASSLGSYNEQFF.

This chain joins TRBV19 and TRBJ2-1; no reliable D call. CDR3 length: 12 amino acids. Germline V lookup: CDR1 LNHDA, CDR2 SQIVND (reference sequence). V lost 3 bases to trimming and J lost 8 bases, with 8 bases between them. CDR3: CASSIGMDEQFF. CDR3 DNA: TGTGCCAGTAGTATTGGTATGGATGAGCAGTTCTTC. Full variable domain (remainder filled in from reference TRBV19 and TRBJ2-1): DGGITQSPKYLFRKEGQNVTLSCEQNLNHDAMYWYRQDPGQGLRLIYYSQIVNDFQKGDIAEGYSVSREKKESFPLTVTSAQKNPTAFYLCASSIGMDEQFFGPGTRLTVL.

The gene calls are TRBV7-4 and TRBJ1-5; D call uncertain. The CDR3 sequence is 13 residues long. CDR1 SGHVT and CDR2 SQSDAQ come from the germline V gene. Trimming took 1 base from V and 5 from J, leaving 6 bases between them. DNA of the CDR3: TGTGCCAGCAGCTTAGTGAGGGATCAGCCCCAGCATTTT. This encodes CASSLVRDQPQHF.

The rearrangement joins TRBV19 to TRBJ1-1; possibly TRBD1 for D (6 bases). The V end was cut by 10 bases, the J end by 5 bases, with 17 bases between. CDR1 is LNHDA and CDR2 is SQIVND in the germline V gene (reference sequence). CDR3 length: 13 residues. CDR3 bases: TGTGCCACCTCGGAGGGGGGGTTAACTGAAGCTTTCTTT. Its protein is CATSEGGLTEAFF.

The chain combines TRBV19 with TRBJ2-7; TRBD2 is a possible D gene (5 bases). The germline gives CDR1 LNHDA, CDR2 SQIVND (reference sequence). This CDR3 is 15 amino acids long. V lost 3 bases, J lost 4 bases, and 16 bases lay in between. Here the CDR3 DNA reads TGTGCCAGTAGTATGTCCCTCTCGGGGATATACGAGCAGTACTTC. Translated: CASSMSLSGIYEQYF. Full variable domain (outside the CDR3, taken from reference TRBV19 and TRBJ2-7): DGGITQSPKYLFRKEGQNVTLSCEQNLNHDAMYWYRQDPGQGLRLIYYSQIVNDFQKGDIAEGYSVSREKKESFPLTVTSAQKNPTAFYLCASSMSLSGIYEQYFGPGTRLTVT.

CDR3 coding DNA: TGTGCCACCTCAATGGTAAGGGGTATCTATGGCTACACCTTC. Amino acids: CATSMVRGIYGYTF. The genes are TRBV19 and TRBJ1-2; weak D call: TRBD1 (5 bases). Deletions cut 10 bases from V and 4 bases from J, with 19 bases between. Germline V gene lookup returns CDR1 LNHDA and CDR2 SQIVND (reference sequence). The CDR3 loop spans 14 amino acids.

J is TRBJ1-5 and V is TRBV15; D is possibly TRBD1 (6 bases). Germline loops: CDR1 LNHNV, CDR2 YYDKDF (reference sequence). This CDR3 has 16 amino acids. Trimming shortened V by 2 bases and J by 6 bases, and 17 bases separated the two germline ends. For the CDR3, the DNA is TGTGCCACCAGCAGAATCGAGGGGGGGTTGAGTCAGCCCCAGCATTTT. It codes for CATSRIEGGLSQPQHF.

The CDR3 is CASSHPGGTEAFF. DNA of the CDR3: TGTGCCAGCAGCCACCCCGGCGGGACAGAAGCTTTCTTT. This rearrangement joins TRBV7-4 to TRBJ1-1; maybe TRBD1 (6 bases). Germline loops: CDR1 SGHVT, CDR2 SQSDAQ. The V end was cut by 5 bases, the J end by 8 bases, with 15 bases between. The CDR3 is 13 amino acids. The variable domain in full, with the rest retrieved from reference TRBV7-4 and TRBJ1-1, is GAGVSQSPRYKVAKRGRDVALRCDSISGHVTLYWYRQTLGQGSEVLTYSQSDAQRDKSGRPSGRFSAERPERSVSTLKIQRTEQGDSAVYLCASSHPGGTEAFFGQGTRLTVV.

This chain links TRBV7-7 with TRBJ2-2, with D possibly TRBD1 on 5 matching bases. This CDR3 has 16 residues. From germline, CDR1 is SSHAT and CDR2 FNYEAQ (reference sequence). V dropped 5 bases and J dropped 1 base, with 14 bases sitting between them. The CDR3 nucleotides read TGTGCCAGCAGCCTTCTGAACAGGCGGAACACCGGGGAGCTGTTTTTT. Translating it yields CASSLLNRRNTGELFF.

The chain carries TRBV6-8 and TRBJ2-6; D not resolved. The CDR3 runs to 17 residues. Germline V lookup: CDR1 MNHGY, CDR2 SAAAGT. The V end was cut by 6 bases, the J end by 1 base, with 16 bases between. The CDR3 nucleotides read TGTGCCAGCAGAGCGCAAGATCTGGGTTCTGGGGCCAACGTCCTGACTTTC. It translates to CASRAQDLGSGANVLTF.

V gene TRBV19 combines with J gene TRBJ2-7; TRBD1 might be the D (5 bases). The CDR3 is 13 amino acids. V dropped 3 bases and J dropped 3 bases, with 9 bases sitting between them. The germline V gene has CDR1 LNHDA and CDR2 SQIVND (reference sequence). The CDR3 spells CASSIGQGYEQYF. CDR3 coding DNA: TGTGCCAGTAGTATTGGCCAGGGCTACGAGCAGTACTTC.

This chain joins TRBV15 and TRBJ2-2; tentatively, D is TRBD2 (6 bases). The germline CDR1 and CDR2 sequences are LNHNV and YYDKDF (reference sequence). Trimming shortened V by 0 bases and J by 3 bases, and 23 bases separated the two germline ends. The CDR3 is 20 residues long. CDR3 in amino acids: CATSRDRVEGPPGDTGELFF. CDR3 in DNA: TGTGCCACCAGCAGAGACCGGGTCGAGGGACCACCGGGAGACACCGGGGAGCTGTTTTTT. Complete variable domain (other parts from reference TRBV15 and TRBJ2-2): DAMVIQNPRYQVTQFGKPVTLSCSQTLNHNVMYWYQQKSSQAPKLLFHYYDKDFNNEADTPDNFQSRRPNTSFCFLDIRSPGLGDTAMYLCATSRDRVEGPPGDTGELFFGEGSRLTVL.

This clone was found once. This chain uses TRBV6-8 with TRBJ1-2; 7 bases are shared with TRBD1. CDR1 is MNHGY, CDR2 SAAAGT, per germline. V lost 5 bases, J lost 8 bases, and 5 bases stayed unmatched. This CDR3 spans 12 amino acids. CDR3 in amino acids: CASSRQGRGYTF. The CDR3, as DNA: TGTGCCAGCAGTCGACAGGGCCGGGGCTACACCTTC.

CDR3 in DNA: TGTGCCAGCAGTGAAACGACAGGAAAAGGACCATCAGATACGCAGTATTTT. Translated, it gives CASSETTGKGPSDTQYF. The genes are TRBV25-1 and TRBJ2-3; the D gene is possibly TRBD1 (6 bases). This CDR3 is 17 amino acids long. From germline, CDR1 is MGHDK and CDR2 SYGVNS. V gave up 2 bases and J gave up 4 bases, with 19 bases separating them.

CDR3 sequence: CASSPRGTGELFF. The CDR3 DNA sequence: TGTGCCAGCAGTCCCAGGGGCACCGGGGAGCTGTTTTTT. The chain employs TRBV6-8 and TRBJ2-2, with D tentatively TRBD1 (6 bases). Trimming pared 5 bases from V and 4 bases from J, leaving 8 bases between. CDR3 length: 13 residues. The V gene's germline CDR1 is MNHGY and CDR2 SAAAGT.

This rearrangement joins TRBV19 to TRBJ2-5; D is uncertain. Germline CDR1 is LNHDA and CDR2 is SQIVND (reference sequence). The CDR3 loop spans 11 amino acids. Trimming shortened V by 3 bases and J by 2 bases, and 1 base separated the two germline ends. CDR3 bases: TGTGCCAGTAGTATGCAAGAGACCCAGTACTTC. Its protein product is CASSMQETQYF.